This TCR beta chain is from a study of monozygotic twins with inflammatory bowel disease. Study-level points and caveats: Variability may have been added to patient repertoires by differing immunosuppressive treatments. The data offered no way to tell different T cell subtypes apart.

This CDR3 has 13 amino acids. CDR1 and CDR2 (germline): ENHRY, SYGVKD. In the case of this clonotype: What it binds is unknown.

Reprocessing the 5' RACE reads, TCRdb reports a single entry for every CDR3 protein and omits DNA. The listing records about 300,000 distinct CDR3 sequences. Specimen: blood. The receptor was derived from a human donor with ulcerative colitis or Crohn's disease, or a healthy co-twin of an affected twin (not recorded which). This chain links TRBV10-3 with TRBJ2-3; absent DNA, TCRdb's TRBD2 call cannot be checked. CDR3 residues: CAIKGSTTDTQYF.